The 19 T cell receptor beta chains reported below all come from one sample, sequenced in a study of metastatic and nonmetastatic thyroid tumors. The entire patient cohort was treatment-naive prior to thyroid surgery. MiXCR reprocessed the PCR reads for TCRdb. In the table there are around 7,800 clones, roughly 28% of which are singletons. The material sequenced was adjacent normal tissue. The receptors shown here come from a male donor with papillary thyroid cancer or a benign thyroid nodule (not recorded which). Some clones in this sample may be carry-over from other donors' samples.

Here the CDR3 reads CSAPRLGLADNEQFF. The CDR3 coding sequence is TGCAGTGCTCCCCGATTGGGACTAGCGGACAATGAGCAGTTCTTC. V and J are TRBV20-1 and TRBJ2-1; 11 bases align to TRBD2. The length of the CDR3 is 15 residues. Trimming took 5 bases from V and 5 from J; bases not matched to a gene: 8. Germline CDR1 reads DFQATT; CDR2 reads SNEGSKA (reference sequence).

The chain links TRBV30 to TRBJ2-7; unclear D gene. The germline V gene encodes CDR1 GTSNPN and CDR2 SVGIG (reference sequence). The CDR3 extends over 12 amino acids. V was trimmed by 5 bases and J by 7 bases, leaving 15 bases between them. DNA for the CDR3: TGTGCCTGGGGACCGTCCCTGGGGGAGCAGTACTTC. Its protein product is CAWGPSLGEQYF.

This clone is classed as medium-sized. The CDR3 DNA reads as TGTGCCAGCAGCGGGCAGGGGGCGCAAAACTATGGCTACACCTTC. The encoded protein is CASSGQGAQNYGYTF. The gene calls are TRBV9 and TRBJ1-2; 8 bases are a match to TRBD1. Looked up from germline, CDR1 is SGDLS and CDR2 is YYNGEE. The CDR3 extends over 15 amino acids. Trimming took 3 bases from V and 2 from J; bases not matched to a gene: 6. Full variable domain (rest looked up from reference TRBV9 and TRBJ1-2): DSGVTQTPKHLITATGQRVTLRCSPRSGDLSVYWYQQSLDQGLQFLIQYYNGEERAKGNILERFSAQQFPDLHSELNLSSLELGDSALYFCASSGQGAQNYGYTFGSGTRLTVV.

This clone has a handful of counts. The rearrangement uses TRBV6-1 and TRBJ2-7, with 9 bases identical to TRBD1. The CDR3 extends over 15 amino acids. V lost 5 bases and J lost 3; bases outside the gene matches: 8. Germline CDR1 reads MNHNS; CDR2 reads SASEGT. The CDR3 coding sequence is TGTGCCAGCAGTCGCACCGGGACAGGGAACTACGAGCAGTACTTC. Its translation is CASSRTGTGNYEQYF.

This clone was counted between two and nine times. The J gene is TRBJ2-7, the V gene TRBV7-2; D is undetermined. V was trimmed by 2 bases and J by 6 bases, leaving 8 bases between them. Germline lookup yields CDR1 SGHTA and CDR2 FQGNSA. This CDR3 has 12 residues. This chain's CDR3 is CASSLSGSEQYF. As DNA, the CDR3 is TGTGCCAGCAGCTTATCTGGCTCCGAGCAGTACTTC.

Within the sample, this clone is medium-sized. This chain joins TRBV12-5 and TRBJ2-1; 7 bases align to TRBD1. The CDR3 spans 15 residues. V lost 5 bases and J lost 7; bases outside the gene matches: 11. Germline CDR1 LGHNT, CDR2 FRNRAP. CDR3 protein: CASGPTGQGQNEQFF. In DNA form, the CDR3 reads TGTGCTAGTGGTCCTACGGGGCAGGGACAGAATGAGCAGTTCTTC. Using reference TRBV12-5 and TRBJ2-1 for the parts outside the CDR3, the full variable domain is DARVTQTPRHKVTEMGQEVTMRCQPILGHNTVFWYRQTMMQGLELLAYFRNRAPLDDSGMPKDRFSAEMPDATLATLKIQPSEPRDSAVYFCASGPTGQGQNEQFFGPGTRLTVL.

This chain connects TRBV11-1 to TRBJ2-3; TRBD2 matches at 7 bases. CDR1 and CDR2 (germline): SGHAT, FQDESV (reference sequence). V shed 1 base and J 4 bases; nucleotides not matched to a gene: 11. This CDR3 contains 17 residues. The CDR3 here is CASSLGARGVQADTQYF. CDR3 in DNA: TGTGCCAGCAGCTTAGGGGCTCGGGGGGTACAAGCAGATACGCAGTATTTT. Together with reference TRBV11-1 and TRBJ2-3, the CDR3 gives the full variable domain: EAEVAQSPRYKITEKSQAVAFWCDPISGHATLYWYRQILGQGPELLVQFQDESVVDDSQLPKDRFSAERLKGVDSTLKIQPAELGDSAMYLCASSLGARGVQADTQYFGPGTRLTVL.

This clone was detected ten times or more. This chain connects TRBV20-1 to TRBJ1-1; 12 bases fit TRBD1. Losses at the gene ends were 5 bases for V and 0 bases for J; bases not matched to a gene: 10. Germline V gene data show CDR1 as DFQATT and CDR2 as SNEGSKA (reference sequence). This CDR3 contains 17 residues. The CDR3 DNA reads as TGCAGTGCTGGACGAACCGGGACAGGGGGCTTGAACACTGAAGCTTTCTTT. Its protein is CSAGRTGTGGLNTEAFF.

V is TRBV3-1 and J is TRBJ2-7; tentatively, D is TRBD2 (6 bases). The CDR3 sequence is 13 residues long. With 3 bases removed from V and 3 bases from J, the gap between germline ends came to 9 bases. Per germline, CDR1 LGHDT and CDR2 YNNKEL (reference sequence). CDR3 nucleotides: TGTGCCAGCAGCCAGACTAGGGACTACGAGCAGTACTTC. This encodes CASSQTRDYEQYF.

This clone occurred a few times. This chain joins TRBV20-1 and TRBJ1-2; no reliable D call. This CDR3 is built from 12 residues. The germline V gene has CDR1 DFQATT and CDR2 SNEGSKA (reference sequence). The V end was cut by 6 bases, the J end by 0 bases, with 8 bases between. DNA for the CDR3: TGCAGTGCGGCCGGAGCTAACTATGGCTACACCTTC. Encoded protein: CSAAGANYGYTF.

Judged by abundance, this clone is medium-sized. DNA for the CDR3: TGCAGTGCTAGAGGCACCCTCCACTATGGCTACACCTTC. Translated: CSARGTLHYGYTF. V usage is TRBV20-1 and J usage is TRBJ1-2, with unresolved D. Trimming stripped 1 base from V and 3 bases from J, with 9 bases between. Germline loops: CDR1 DFQATT, CDR2 SNEGSKA (reference sequence). This CDR3 has 13 amino acids.

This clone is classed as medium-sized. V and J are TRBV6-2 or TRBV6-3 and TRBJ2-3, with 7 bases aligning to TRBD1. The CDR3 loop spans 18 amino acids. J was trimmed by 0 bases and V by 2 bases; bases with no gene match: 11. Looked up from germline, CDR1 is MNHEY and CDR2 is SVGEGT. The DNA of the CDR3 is TGTGCCAGCAGTTACGACTTGATGAGGGGGCTGAGCACAGATACGCAGTATTTT. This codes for CASSYDLMRGLSTDTQYF.

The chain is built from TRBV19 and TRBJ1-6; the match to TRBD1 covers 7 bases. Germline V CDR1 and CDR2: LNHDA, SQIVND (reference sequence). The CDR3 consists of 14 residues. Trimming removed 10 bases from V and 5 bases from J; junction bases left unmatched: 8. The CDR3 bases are TGTGCCACCGGGACAGTTCTCCATAATTCACCCCTCCACTTT. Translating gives CATGTVLHNSPLHF.

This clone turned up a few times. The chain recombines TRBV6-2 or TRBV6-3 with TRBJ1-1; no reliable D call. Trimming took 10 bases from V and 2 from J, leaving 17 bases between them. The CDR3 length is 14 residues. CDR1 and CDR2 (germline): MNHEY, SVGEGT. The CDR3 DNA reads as TGTGCCATCAATCTTGACGGTTTTAACACTGAAGCTTTCTTT. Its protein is CAINLDGFNTEAFF.

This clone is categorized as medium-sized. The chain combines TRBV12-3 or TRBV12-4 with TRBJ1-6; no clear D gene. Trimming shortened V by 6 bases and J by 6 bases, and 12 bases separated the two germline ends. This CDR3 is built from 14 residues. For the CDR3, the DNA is TGTGCCAGCAGCCTCATTAATACTAATTCACCCCTCCACTTT. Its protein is CASSLINTNSPLHF.

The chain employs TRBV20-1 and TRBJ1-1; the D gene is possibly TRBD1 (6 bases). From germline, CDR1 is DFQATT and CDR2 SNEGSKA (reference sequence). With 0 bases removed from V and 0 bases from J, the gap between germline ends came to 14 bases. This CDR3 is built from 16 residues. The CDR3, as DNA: TGCAGTGCTAGAGATACAGGACAGCTCATGAACACTGAAGCTTTCTTT. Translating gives CSARDTGQLMNTEAFF.

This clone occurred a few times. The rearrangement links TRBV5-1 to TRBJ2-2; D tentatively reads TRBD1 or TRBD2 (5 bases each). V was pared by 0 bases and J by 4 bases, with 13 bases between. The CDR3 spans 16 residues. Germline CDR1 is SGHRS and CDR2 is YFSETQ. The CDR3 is CASSLAGGTFTGELFF. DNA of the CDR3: TGCGCCAGCAGCTTGGCAGGTGGGACCTTCACCGGGGAGCTGTTTTTT.

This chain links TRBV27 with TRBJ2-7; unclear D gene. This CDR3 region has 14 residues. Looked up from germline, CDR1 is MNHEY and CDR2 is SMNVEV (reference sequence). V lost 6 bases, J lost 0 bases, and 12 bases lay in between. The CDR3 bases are TGTGCCAGCAGACCCTATGAGACCTCCTACGAGCAGTACTTC. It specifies CASRPYETSYEQYF.

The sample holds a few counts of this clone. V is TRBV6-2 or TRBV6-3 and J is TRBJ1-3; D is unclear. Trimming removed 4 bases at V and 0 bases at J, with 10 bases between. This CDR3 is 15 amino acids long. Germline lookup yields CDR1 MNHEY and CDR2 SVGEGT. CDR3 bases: TGTGCCAGCAGTTTTACAGCATTCTCTGGAAACACCATATATTTT. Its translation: CASSFTAFSGNTIYF.